This T cell receptor (beta chain) was sequenced for a study of identical twins. TCRdb processed the 5' RACE reads anew with MiXCR; each CDR3 protein has one entry. The sample includes hundreds of thousands of distinct CDR3 sequences, approximately 7% of them seen just once. At least ten counts were recorded for this clonotype. The same sample was also studied in work on yellow fever vaccine responses in identical twins.

The clonotype was recovered from a woman aged 18 to 35 in good health. Sequencing was done on a sample of memory (CD45RO+) T cells sorted from blood.

The CDR3 nucleotides read TGCGCCAGCCAACCCGGGACCGGCAACTATGGCTACACCTTC. Its translation is CASQPGTGNYGYTF. This sequence joins TRBV5-1 and TRBJ1-2, with a weak D call TRBD1 (5 bases). Germline V gene sequence: CDR1 SGHRS, CDR2 YFSETQ. Trimming left V 7 bases short and J 2 bases short, with 15 bases between. The CDR3 is made up of 14 amino acids.